This TCR beta chain originates from a study of Graves' ophthalmopathy and Graves' hyperthyroidism. Study outcomes and limitations: Blood was where most expanded thyroid clonotypes above 0.001 frequency also turned up. For separating ophthalmopathy from stable hyperthyroidism, a 13-signature model gave roughly 90% sensitivity and roughly 83% specificity.

Researchers took RNA transcripts and amplified TCR beta CDR3 regions from them. Second-round multiplex PCR came after first-round RT-PCR with HTBI primers. TCRdb reprocessed the multiplex PCR reads via MiXCR and lists one record per CDR3 protein. Counted here are roughly 700,000 distinct CDR3 sequences, around 40% occurring once; the ten biggest clones make up 40% to 55%. Ophthalmopathy was moderately-to-severely active, CAS at least 3, NOSPECS at least 4, lasting under 3 months. Out of around 10 ml of fresh peripheral blood, PBMCs were obtained. Comments on this clonotype: Its antigen is undetermined.

V dropped 10 bases and J dropped 5; count of bases not matched to a gene: 8. This CDR3 is 13 amino acids long. From germline, CDR1 is SEHNR and CDR2 FQNEAQ (reference sequence). What was sequenced was peripheral blood. V and J are TRBV7-9 and TRBJ1-1; 9 bases are shared with TRBD1. This receptor was obtained from an adult man with Graves' ophthalmopathy. CDR3 sequence (DNA): TGTGCCATCACAGGGGGCTTAGGGACTGAAGCTTTCTTT. Translating it yields CAITGGLGTEAFF.